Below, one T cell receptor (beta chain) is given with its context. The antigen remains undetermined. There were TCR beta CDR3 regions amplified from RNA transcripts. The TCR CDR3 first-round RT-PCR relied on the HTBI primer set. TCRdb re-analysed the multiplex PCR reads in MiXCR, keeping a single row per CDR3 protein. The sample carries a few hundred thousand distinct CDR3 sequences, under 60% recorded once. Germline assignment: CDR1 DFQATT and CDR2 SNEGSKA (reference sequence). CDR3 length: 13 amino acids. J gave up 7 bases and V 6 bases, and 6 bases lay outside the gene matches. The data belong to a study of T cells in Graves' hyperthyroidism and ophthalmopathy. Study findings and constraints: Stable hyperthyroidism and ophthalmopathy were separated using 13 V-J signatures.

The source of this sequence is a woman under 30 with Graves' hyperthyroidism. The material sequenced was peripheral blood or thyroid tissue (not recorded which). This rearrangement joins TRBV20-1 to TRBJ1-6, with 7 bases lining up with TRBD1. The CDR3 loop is CSAKEGGNSPLHF. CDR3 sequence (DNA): TGCAGTGCCAAGGAAGGGGGCAATTCACCCCTCCACTTT.